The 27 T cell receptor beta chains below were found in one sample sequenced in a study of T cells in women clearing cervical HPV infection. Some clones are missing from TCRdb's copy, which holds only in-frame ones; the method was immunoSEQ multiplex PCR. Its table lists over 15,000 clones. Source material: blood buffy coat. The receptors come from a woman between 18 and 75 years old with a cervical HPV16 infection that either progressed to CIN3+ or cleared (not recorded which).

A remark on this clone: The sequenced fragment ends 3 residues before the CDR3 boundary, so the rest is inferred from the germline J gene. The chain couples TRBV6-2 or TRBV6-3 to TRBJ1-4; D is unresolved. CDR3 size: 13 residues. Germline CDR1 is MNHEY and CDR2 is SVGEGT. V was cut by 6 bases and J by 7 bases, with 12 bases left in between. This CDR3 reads CASRGLRGEKLFF. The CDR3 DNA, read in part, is TGTGCCAGCAGAGGGTTAAGAGGTGAAAAA.

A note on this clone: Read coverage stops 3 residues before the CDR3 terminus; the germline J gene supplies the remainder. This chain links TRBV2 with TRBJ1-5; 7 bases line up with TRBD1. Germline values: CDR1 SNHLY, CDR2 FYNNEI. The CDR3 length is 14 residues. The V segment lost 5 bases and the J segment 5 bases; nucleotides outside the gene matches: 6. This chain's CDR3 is CASSWTGPDQPQHF. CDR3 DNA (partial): TGTGCCAGCAGTTGGACAGGCCCCGATCAGCCC.

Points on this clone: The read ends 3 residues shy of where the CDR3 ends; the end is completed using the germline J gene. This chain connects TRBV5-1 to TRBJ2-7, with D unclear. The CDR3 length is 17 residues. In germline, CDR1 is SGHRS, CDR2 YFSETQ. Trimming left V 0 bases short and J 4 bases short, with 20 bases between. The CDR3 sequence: CASSLESRRQSAYEQYF. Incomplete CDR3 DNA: TGCGCCAGCAGCTTGGAATCAAGGCGGCAATCAGCATACGAG.

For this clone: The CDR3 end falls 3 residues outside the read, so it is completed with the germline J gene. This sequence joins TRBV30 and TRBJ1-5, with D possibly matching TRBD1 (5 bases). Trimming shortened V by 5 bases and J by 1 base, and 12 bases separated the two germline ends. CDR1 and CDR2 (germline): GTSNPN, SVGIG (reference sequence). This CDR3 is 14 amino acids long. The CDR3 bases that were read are TGTGCCTGGGCCAAGGGGTTCAGCAATCAGCCC. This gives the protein CAWAKGFSNQP. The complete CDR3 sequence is CAWAKGFSNQPQHF.

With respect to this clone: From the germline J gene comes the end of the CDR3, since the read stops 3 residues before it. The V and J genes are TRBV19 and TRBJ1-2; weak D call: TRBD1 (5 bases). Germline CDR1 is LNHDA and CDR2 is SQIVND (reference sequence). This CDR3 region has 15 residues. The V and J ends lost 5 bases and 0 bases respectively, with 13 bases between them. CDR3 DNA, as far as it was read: TGTGCCAGTAGTTATACAGGCTTAGCTAACTATGGC. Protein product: CASSYTGLANYG. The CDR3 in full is CASSYTGLANYGYTF.

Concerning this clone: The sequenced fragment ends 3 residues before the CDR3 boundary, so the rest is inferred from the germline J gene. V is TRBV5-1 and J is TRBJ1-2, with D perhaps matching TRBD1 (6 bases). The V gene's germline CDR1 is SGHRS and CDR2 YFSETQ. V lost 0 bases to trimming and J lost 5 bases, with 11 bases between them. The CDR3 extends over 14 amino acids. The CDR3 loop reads CASSLANREYGYTF. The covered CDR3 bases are TGCGCCAGCAGCTTGGCCAACAGGGAATATGGC.

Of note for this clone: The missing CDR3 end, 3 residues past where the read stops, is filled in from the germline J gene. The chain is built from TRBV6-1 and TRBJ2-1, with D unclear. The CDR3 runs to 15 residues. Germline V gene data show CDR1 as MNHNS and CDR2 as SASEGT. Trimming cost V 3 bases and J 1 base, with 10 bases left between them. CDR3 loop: CASSDPYLSYNEQFF. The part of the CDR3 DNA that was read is TGTGCCAGCAGTGACCCTTACTTATCCTACAATGAG.

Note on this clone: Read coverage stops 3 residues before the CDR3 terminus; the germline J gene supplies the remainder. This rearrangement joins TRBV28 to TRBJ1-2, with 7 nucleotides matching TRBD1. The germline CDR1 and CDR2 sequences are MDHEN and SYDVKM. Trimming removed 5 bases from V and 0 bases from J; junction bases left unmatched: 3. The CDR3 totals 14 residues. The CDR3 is CASSLGTANYGYTF. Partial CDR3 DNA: TGTGCCAGCAGTCTTGGGACAGCTAACTATGGC.

CDR3 sequence reads: CASSLGTGGLNSYEQYF. Incomplete CDR3 DNA: TGTGCCAGCAGCTTAGGGACAGGGGGCCTAAACTCCTACGAG. V and J are TRBV7-8 and TRBJ2-7; 11 nucleotides match TRBD1. The read halts 3 residues ahead of the CDR3 end, with the missing end drawn from the germline J gene. The CDR3 is 17 residues long. Germline CDR1 SGHVS, CDR2 FQNEAQ. J gave up 0 bases and V 1 base, and 5 bases lay outside the gene matches.

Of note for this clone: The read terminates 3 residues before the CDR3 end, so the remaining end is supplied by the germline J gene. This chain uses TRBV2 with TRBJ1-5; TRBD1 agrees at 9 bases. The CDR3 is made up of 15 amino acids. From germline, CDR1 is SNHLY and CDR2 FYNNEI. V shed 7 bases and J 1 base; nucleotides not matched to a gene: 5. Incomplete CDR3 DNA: TGTGCCAGCAAACAGGGGGCCGCCAGCAATCAGCCC. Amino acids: CASKQGAASNQP. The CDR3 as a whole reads CASKQGAASNQPQHF.

The covered CDR3 bases are TGTGCCAGCTCGGGACAGGCCACGGGAGGTCAGCCC. The encoded protein is CASSGQATGGQP. The CDR3 in full is CASSGQATGGQPQHF. The rearrangement joins TRBV19 to TRBJ1-5; 8 bases map to TRBD1. Read coverage stops 3 residues before the CDR3 terminus; the germline J gene supplies the remainder. Looked up from germline, CDR1 is LNHDA and CDR2 is SQIVND (reference sequence). The CDR3 totals 15 residues. V dropped 9 bases and J dropped 6; count of bases not matched to a gene: 13.

Incomplete CDR3 DNA: TGTGCCAGCAGCTTAATGGGCAGGGGAGTGGGAAACACC. It is translated as CASSLMGRGVGNT. The whole CDR3 protein is CASSLMGRGVGNTIYF. The chain links TRBV7-3 to TRBJ1-3; tentative D call: TRBD1 (6 bases). The missing CDR3 end, 3 residues past where the read stops, is filled in from the germline J gene. The germline V and J ends were trimmed by 1 base and 4 bases, with 14 bases remaining between them. This CDR3 has 16 amino acids. Germline assignment: CDR1 SGHTA and CDR2 FQGTGA.

The CDR3 reads CSARDHRDSGNTIYF. The part of the CDR3 DNA that was read is TGCAGTGCTAGAGACCACAGGGACTCTGGAAACACC. The V call is TRBV20-1, the J call TRBJ1-3; tentative D call: TRBD1 (6 bases). Coverage ceases 3 residues before the CDR3 finishes, and the germline J gene fills in the end. Trimming removed 0 bases from V and 0 bases from J, with 9 bases in between. The CDR3 is made up of 15 amino acids. The germline V gene encodes CDR1 DFQATT and CDR2 SNEGSKA (reference sequence).

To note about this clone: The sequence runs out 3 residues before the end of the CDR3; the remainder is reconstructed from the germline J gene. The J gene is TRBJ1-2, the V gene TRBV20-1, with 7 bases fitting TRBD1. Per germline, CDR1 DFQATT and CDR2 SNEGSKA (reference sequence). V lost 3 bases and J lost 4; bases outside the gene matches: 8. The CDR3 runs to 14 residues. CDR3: CSARRPDRVYGYTF. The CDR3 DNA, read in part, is TGCAGTGCTAGGCGGCCCGACAGGGTCTATGGC.

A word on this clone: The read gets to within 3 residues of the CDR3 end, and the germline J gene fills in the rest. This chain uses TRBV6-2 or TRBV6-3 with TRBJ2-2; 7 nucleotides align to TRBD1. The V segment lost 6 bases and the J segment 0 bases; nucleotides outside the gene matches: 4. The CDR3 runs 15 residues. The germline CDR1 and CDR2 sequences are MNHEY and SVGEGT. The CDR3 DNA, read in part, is TGTGCCAGCAGCCGGGACAGTGCGAACACCGGGGAG. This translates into CASSRDSANTGE. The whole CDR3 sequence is CASSRDSANTGELFF.

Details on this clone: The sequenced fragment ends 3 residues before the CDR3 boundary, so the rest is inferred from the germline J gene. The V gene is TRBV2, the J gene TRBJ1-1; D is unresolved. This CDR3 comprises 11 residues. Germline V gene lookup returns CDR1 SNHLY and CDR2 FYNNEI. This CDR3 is CASSEPKRAFF. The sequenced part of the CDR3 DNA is TGTGCCAGCAGTGAACCGAAACGG.

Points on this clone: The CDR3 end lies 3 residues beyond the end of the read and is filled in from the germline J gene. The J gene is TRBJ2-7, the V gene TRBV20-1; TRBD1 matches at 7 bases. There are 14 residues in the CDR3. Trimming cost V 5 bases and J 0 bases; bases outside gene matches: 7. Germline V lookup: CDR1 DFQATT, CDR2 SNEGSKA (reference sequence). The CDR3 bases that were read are TGCAGTGCTGCCGGGACAGCGCCCTCCTACGAG. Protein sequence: CSAAGTAPSYE. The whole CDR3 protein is CSAAGTAPSYEQYF.

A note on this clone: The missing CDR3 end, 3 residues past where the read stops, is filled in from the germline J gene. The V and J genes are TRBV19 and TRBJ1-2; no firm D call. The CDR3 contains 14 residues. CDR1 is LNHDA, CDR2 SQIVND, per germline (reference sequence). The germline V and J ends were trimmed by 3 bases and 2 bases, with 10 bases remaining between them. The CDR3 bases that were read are TGTGCCAGTAGTATCCTAAACGGGAACTATGGC. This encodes CASSILNGNYG. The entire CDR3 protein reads CASSILNGNYGYTF.

CDR3 loop: CASSPEGGSYEQYF. CDR3 DNA, as far as it was read: TGTGCCAGCAGCCCAGAAGGGGGCTCCTACGAG. The rearrangement links TRBV11-2 to TRBJ2-7, with D maybe TRBD1 (6 bases). The CDR3 end is not reached by the read, which stops 3 residues before it; the germline J gene fills it in. Germline V CDR1 and CDR2: SGHAT, FQNNGV. This CDR3 comprises 14 residues. Between the trimmed V and J ends, which lost 5 bases and 0 bases, there was a span of 11 bases.

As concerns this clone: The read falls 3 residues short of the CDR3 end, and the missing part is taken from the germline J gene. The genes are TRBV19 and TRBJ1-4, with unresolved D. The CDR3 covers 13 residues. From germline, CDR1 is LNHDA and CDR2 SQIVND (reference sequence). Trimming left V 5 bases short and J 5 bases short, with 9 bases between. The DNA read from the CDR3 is TGTGCCAGTAGTGGCTCCCCAAATGAAAAA. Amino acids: CASSGSPNEK. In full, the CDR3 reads CASSGSPNEKLFF.

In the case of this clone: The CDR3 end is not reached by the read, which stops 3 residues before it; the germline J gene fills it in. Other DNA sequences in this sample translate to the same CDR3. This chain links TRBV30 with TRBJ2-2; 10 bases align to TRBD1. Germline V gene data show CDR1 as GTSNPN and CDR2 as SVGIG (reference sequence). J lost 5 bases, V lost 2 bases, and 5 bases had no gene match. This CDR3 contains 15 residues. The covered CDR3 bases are TGTGCCTGGAGTCGGGACAGGGGAAGGACCGGGGAG. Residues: CAWSRDRGRTGE. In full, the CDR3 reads CAWSRDRGRTGELFF. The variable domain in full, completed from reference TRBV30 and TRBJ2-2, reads SQTIHQWPATLVQPVGSPLSLECTVEGTSNPNLYWYRQAAGRGLQLLFYSVGIGQISSEVPQNLSASRPQDRQFILSSKKLLLSDSGFYLCAWSRDRGRTGELFFGEGSRLTVL.

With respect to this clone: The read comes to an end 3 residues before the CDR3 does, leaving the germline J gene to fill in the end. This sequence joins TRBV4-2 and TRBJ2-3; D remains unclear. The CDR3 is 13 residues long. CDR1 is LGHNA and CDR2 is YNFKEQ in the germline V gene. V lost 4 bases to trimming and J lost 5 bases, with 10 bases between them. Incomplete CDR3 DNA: TGTGCCAGCAGCCGGCCCCAACAAGATACG. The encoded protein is CASSRPQQDT. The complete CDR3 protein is CASSRPQQDTQYF.

The DNA read from the CDR3 is TGTGCCAGCAGCGTGACAATCACAGATACG. Its protein product is CASSVTITDT. From start to end, the CDR3 is CASSVTITDTQYF. The chain employs TRBV9 and TRBJ2-3; D is uncertain. Read coverage stops 3 residues before the CDR3 terminus; the germline J gene supplies the remainder. Germline V gives CDR1 SGDLS, CDR2 YYNGEE. This CDR3 region has 13 residues. Between the trimmed V and J ends, which lost 2 bases and 2 bases, there was a span of 6 bases.

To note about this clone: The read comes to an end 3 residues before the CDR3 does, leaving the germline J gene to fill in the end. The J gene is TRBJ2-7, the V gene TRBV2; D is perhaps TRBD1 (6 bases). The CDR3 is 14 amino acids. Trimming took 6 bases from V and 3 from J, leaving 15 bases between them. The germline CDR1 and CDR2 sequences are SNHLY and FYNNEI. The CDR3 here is CASRRSGQYYEQYF. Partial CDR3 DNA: TGTGCCAGCAGAAGATCGGGACAATACTACGAG.

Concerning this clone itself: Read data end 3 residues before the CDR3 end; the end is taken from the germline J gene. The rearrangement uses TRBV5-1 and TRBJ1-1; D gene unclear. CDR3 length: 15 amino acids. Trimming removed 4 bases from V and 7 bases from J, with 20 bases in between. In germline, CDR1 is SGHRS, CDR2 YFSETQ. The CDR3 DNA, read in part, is TGCGCCAGCAGCCTTATTAGGGTAGGGCAGGATGAA. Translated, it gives CASSLIRVGQDE. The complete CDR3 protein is CASSLIRVGQDEAFF. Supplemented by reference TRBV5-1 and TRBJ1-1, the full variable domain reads KAGVTQTPRYLIKTRGQQVTLSCSPISGHRSVSWYQQTPGQGLQFLFEYFSETQRNKGNFPGRFSGRQFSNSRSEMNVSTLELGDSALYLCASSLIRVGQDEAFFGQGTRLTVV.

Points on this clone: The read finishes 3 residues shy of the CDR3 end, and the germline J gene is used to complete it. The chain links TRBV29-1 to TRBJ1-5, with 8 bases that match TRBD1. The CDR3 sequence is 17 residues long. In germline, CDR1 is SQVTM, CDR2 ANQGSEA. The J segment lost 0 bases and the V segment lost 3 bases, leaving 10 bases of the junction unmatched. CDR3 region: CSVEGGGQDISNQPQHF. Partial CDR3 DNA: TGCAGCGTTGAGGGCGGGGGACAGGACATTAGCAATCAGCCC. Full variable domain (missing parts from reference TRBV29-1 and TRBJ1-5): SAVISQKPSRDICQRGTSLTIQCQVDSQVTMMFWYRQQPGQSLTLIATANQGSEATYESGFVIDKFPISRPNLTFSTLTVSNMSPEDSSIYLCSVEGGGQDISNQPQHFGDGTRLSIL.

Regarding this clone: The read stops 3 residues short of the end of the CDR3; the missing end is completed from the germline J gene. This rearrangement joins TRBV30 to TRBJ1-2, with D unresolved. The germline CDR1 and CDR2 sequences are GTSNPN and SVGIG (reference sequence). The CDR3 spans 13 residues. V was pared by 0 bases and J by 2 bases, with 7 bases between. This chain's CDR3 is CAWSVIPNYGYTF. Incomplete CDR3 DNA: TGTGCCTGGAGTGTAATTCCGAACTATGGC.